This T cell receptor beta chain originates from a study of blood T cell repertoires in COVID-19. The ends were cut back, 2 bases at V and 3 bases at J, with 8 bases in the middle. CDR1 SGHTA and CDR2 FQGNSA come from the germline V gene. The CDR3 length is 13 residues. Methods used by the authors: Amplification with reference gene primers provided the estimates of nucleated cell counts. Clones were sequenced by immunoSEQ multiplex PCR, and TCRdb holds only the in-frame ones, with some missing. The DNA gave D and trimming, while V, J and clone size come from that table. This repertoire shows approximately 240,000 clones, under 90% found once; its top ten account for about a sixth.

The sequence came from an elderly woman with active or convalescent COVID-19. The sample taken for sequencing was peripheral blood. This chain links TRBV7-2 with TRBJ2-7; no clear D gene. This CDR3 reads CASSLSHSYEQYF. DNA of the CDR3: TGTGCCAGCAGCTTATCTCACAGCTACGAGCAGTACTTC. The whole variable domain, filled in from reference TRBV7-2 and TRBJ2-7, reads GAGVSQSPSNKVTEKGKDVELRCDPISGHTALYWYRQSLGQGLEFLIYFQGNSAPDKSGLPSDRFSAERTGGSVSTLTIQRTQQEDSAVYLCASSLSHSYEQYFGPGTRLTVT.